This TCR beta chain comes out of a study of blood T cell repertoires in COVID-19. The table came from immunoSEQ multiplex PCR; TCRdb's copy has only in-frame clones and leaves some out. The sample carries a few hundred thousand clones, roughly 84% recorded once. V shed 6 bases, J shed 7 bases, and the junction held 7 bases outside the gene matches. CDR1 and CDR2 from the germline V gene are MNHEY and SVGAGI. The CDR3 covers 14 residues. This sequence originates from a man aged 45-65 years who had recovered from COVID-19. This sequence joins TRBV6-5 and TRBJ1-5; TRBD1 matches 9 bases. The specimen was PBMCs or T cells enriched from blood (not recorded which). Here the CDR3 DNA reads TGTGCCAGCAGGAGACAGGGGGGAGACCAGCCCCAGCATTTT. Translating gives CASRRQGGDQPQHF.